The entry below describes one TCR beta chain. What antigen it recognizes has not been identified. Per-base quality was not reported, and no clone a single base away is much larger than it. Sequences SNHLY (CDR1) and FYNNEI (CDR2) are obtained from the germline V gene. Cut back by 6 bases and 8 bases, the V and J ends lie 13 bases apart. Including the terminal cysteine and phenylalanine, the CDR3 comprises 12 residues. Here the CDR3 DNA is all that survives: 36 bases in frame from base 1. Peripheral blood CD8+ and CD4+ T cells from healthy donors, Susac syndrome patients and multiple sclerosis patients were profiled by high-throughput TCR beta sequencing. The multiple sclerosis controls were treatment-naive patients who had stable or active relapsing-remitting disease and met the revised McDonald criteria. CD8+ TEMRA cells were enriched by FACS, while bulk CD8+ and CD4+ T cells were purified by magnetic negative isolation. Blood was collected in EDTA tubes and processed within 24 hours, with PBMCs isolated through density gradient centrifugation. PBMCs intended for TCR sequencing were frozen in liquid nitrogen and were later thawed in a 37 degrees C water bath. Purity of sorted or isolated CD4+, CD8+ and CD8+ TEMRA cells was at least 90%.

This record belongs to a study of CD8 T cells in Susac syndrome (dated by TCRdb to about 2019). Regarding the complete study: Whether CD8+ T cell activation and differentiation in Susac syndrome was antigen driven was tested using repertoire sequencing. The full study reports these points: The number of individuals in the TCR sequencing and HLA analysis was recognized as being relatively small.

RNA was extracted with the RNeasy kit and about 0.5 to 1 ug was reverse transcribed using random hexamers. The immunoSEQ multiplex PCR assay, which covers 54 Vbeta and 13 Jbeta segments, was used to amplify TCR beta CDR3 regions. To correct PCR amplification bias, a synthetic template baseline was used for both primer optimization and computational correction. As for the original processing: Reads were annotated to V, D and J genes according to IMGT and were analyzed with immunoSEQ Analyzer, with only productive sequences retained. Clonality was calculated as one minus the Shannon entropy normalized by log2 of the number of productive unique sequences. For each patient and control, public and private clones were evaluated among the 100 most prevalent clones. A clone was defined as Susac-specific if it was absent from the healthy and MS cohorts, from 1052 published viral clones and from other ImmuneACCESS disease sequences. The raw public data were reprocessed by TCRdb itself: fastp quality trimming at Q25, MiXCR clonotype calling, in-frame beta chains only. CDR3 protein duplicates are merged, each entry listing the most common genes and DNA. The V and J calls were not made by the authors but by TCRdb's processing. This sample comprises hundreds of thousands of distinct CDR3 sequences, approximately 92% of them detected only once. 0.07% to 0.09% of the sample belongs to the ten largest clones.

The sequenced sample consisted of CD4+ T cells from PBMCs. This sequence uses TRBV2 and TRBJ1-2; no D segment can be confidently identified. The TCR sequence derives from a human donor with multiple sclerosis. The CDR3 sequence is CASRGLTKGYTF. The nucleotide sequence is TGTGCCAGCAGAGGACTAACTAAGGGCTACACCTTC.